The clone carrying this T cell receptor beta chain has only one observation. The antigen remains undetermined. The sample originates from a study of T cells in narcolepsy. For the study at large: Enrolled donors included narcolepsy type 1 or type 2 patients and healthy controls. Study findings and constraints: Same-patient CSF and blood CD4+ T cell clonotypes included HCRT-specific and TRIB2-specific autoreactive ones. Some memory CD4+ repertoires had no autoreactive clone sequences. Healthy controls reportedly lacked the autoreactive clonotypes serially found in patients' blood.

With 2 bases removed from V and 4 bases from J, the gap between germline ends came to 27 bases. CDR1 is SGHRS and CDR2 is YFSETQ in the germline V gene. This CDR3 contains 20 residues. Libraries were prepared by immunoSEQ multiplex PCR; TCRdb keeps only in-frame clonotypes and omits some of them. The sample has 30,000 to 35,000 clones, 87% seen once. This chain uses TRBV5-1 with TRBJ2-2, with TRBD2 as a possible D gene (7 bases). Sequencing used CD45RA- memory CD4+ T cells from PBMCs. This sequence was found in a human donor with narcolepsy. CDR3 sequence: CASSFFGTPRAGVVTGELFF. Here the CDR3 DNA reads TGCGCCAGCAGCTTTTTCGGGACACCTCGGGCGGGAGTTGTCACCGGGGAGCTGTTTTTT.